Shown below are 9 T cell receptor beta chains from a single sample sequenced in a study of shared clonotypes between healthy human individuals. Here immunoSEQ multiplex PCR was the method, and the copy in TCRdb shows in-frame clones only, minus some. This sample has about 2 million clones; about 95% occur once, and the top ten carry 1% to 1.5%. In the naive CD8 group, cells lacked CD45RO and were positively selected for CCR7, so terminally differentiated effector memory CD45RA+ cells were left out. The sample taken for sequencing was naive CD8+ T cells sorted from blood. The receptors were gathered from a young man in good health.

The chain has TRBV27 and TRBJ2-7; D is ambiguous. The CDR3 has 12 amino acids. The germline gives CDR1 MNHEY, CDR2 SMNVEV (reference sequence). V was cut by 4 bases and J by 6 bases, with 10 bases left in between. The CDR3 nucleotides are TGTGCCAGCAGTTCCCTCGGAAGCGAGCAGTACTTC. It codes for CASSSLGSEQYF.

The chain is built from TRBV5-1 and TRBJ1-4, with TRBD1 as a possible D gene (5 bases). V was clipped by 1 base and J by 7 bases, with 26 bases between them. Germline V CDR1 and CDR2: SGHRS, YFSETQ. The CDR3 covers 19 residues. The CDR3 nucleotides read TGCGCCAGCAGCTTGTGGGCCCTTGGGGGACCCTCGGGGGGTGAAAAACTGTTTTTT. Translated: CASSLWALGGPSGGEKLFF.

The chain has TRBV20-1 and TRBJ1-1, with D unresolved. The length of the CDR3 is 11 residues. The V gene lost 6 bases and the J gene lost 8 bases, with 13 bases spanning the gap. Germline CDR1 DFQATT, CDR2 SNEGSKA (reference sequence). CDR3 residues: CSARYGSEAFF. CDR3 nucleotides: TGCAGTGCCCGCTACGGGAGCGAAGCTTTCTTT.

V gene TRBV7-9 combines with J gene TRBJ2-7; TRBD2 agrees at 8 bases. CDR1 SEHNR and CDR2 FQNEAQ come from the germline V gene (reference sequence). Trimming cost V 5 bases and J 2 bases; bases outside gene matches: 8. The CDR3 length is 15 residues. CDR3 DNA: TGTGCCAGCAGCCCTCCGGGAGGGACGACCTACGAGCAGTACTTC. Its protein is CASSPPGGTTYEQYF.

As concerns this clone: The same CDR3 arises from other DNA sequences in this sample as well. This rearrangement joins TRBV6-5 to TRBJ2-5; D unresolved. The germline V gene has CDR1 MNHEY and CDR2 SVGAGI. The CDR3 has 13 residues. The V and J ends lost 0 bases and 4 bases respectively, with 6 bases between them. The CDR3 coding sequence is TGTGCCAGCAGTTACTCACAGAGAGAGACCCAGTACTTC. The encoded protein is CASSYSQRETQYF.

This sequence joins TRBV30 and TRBJ1-1, with TRBD1 matching over 7 bases. V shed 3 bases and J 0 bases; nucleotides not matched to a gene: 10. Germline V gene data show CDR1 as GTSNPN and CDR2 as SVGIG (reference sequence). The CDR3 spans 16 residues. In DNA, the CDR3 is TGTGCCTGGAGGGCAAGACAGGGAAGAGTGAACACTGAAGCTTTCTTT. This sequence encodes CAWRARQGRVNTEAFF.

The chain employs TRBV27 and TRBJ2-3; tentatively, D is TRBD1 (5 bases). CDR3 length equals 16 residues. CDR1 MNHEY and CDR2 SMNVEV come from the germline V gene (reference sequence). Trimming left V 2 bases short and J 1 base short, with 13 bases between. For the CDR3, the DNA is TGTGCCAGCAGTTTAGTACAGGTGTTGGGCACAGATACGCAGTATTTT. Translation: CASSLVQVLGTDTQYF.

The V gene is TRBV9, the J gene TRBJ2-1, with D maybe TRBD2 (6 bases). Germline V gene data show CDR1 as SGDLS and CDR2 as YYNGEE. This CDR3 has 19 amino acids. Trimming left V 0 bases short and J 2 bases short, with 21 bases between. This CDR3 reads CASSVGSGESPTPYNEQFF. CDR3 coding DNA: TGTGCCAGCAGCGTAGGGTCGGGAGAGTCCCCTACCCCCTACAATGAGCAGTTCTTC.

The V and J genes are TRBV4-1 and TRBJ2-7; the D is unclear. Looked up from germline, CDR1 is MGHRA and CDR2 is YSYEKL. V was pared by 4 bases and J by 2 bases, with 12 bases between. This CDR3 has 14 residues. The CDR3 bases are TGCGCCAGCAGCCCCTCGGTCACCGCCTACGAGCAGTACTTC. Translation: CASSPSVTAYEQYF.